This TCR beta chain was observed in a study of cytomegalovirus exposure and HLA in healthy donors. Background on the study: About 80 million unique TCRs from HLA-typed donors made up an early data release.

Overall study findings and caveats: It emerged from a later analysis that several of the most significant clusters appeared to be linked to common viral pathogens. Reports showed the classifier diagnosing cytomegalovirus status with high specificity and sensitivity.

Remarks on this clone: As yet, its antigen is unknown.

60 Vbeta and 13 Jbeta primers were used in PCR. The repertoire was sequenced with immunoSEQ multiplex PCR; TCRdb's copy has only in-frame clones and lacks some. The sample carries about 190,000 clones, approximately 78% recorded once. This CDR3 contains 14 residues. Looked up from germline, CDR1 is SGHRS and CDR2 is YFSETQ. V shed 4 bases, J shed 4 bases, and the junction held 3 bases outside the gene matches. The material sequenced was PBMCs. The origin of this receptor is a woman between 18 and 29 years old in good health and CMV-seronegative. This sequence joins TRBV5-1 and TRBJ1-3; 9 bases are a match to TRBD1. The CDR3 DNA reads TGCGCCAGCAGCGTGGGACAGGGAGGAAACACCATATATTTT. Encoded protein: CASSVGQGGNTIYF.